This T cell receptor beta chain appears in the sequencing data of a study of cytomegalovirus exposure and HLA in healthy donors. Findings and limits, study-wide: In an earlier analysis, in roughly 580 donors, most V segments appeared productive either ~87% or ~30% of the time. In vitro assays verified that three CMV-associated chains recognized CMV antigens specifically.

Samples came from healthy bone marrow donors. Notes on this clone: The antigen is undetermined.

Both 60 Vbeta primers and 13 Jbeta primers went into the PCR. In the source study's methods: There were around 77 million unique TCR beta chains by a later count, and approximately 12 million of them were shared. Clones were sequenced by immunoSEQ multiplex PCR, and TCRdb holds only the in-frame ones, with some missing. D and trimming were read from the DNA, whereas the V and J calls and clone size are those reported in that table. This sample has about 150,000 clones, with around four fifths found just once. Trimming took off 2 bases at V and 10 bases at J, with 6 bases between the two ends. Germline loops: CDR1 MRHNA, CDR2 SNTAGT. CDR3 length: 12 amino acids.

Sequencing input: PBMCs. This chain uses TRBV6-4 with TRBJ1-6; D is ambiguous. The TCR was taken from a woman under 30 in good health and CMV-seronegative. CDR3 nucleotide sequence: TGTGCCAGCAGTGACGGGAGATCACCCCTCCACTTT. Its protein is CASSDGRSPLHF.